Listed below are T cell receptor beta chains from one sample, sequenced in a study of blood T cell repertoires in COVID-19. Sequencing used immunoSEQ multiplex PCR; TCRdb keeps in-frame clones, though not all of them. Found here are 110,000 to 150,000 clones, roughly four fifths of them singletons; the top ten hold 3% to 3.5%. What was sequenced was peripheral blood. All receptors come from a woman older than 75 with acute or convalescent COVID-19. The CDR3 runs from the conserved cysteine through the conserved F or W. Each record gives: V gene, CDR3 protein.

>TRBV25-1
CASSGGVMWNTEAFF
>TRBV9
CASSVSGVNTEAFF
>TRBV30
CAWTRSYEQYF
>TRBV6-6
CASTRGGELVAGELFF
>TRBV9
CASSGWGGSYNEQFF
>TRBV7-2
CASSLVGGAEAFF
>TRBV7-9
CASSQAGGAETQYF
>TRBV7-9
CASSSETGGLEAFF
>TRBV12-5
CASVLVPSGGLLDEQFF
>TRBV29-1
CSSITDTQYF
>TRBV30
CAWSTGQHSNQPQHF
>TRBV28
CASSLWAGGSNQPQHF
>TRBV27
CASSLSQGMNTEAFF
>TRBV6-5
CASSQGLNTEAFF
>TRBV2
CASSRQGNTEAFF
>TRBV6-5
CASRDSPVREAFF